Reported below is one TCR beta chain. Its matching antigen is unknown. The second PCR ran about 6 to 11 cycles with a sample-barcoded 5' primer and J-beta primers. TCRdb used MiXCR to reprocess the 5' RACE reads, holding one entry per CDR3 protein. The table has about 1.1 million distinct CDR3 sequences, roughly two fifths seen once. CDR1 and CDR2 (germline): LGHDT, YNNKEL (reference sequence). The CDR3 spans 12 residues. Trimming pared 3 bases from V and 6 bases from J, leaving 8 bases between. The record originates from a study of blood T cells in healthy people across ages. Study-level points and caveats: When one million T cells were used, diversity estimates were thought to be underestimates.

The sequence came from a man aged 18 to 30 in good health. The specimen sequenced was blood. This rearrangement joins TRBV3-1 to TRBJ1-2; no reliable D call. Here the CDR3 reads CASSQVTHGYTF. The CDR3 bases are TGTGCCAGCAGCCAGGTGACCCATGGCTACACCTTC.